This T cell receptor (beta chain) was found in a study of shared clonotypes between healthy human individuals. Study-wide context: The study drew on a couple of women and a few men aged 18 to 49 as donors.

Study-wide points: Among donors, the sharing of clonotypes was expected to be influenced by sequencing depth. Specimens sampled were limited to blood, with tissue repertoires likely differing.

Trimming left V 5 bases short and J 5 bases short, with 19 bases between. Germline CDR1 reads SGHRS; CDR2 reads YFSETQ. The length of the CDR3 is 15 residues. Several immunoSEQ plates received, in even portions, the genomic DNA of each subset. Using immunoSEQ multiplex PCR, the repertoire was profiled, and TCRdb retains in-frame clones only, with some absent. In the table there are around 980,000 clones, about 84% of which are singletons. Concerning this clone: Its antigen is currently unknown.

The specimen sequenced was memory CD4+ T cells from PBMCs. This sample's subset: CD45RA-negative fraction. The chain combines TRBV5-1 with TRBJ2-5; D is unresolved. This clonotype was obtained from a man younger than 30 in good health. Some clones in this sample may be carry-over from other donors' samples. The CDR3 is CASSKTPTLGETQYF. The CDR3, as DNA: TGCGCCAGCAGTAAAACCCCGACATTGGGGGAGACCCAGTACTTC.